This T cell receptor beta chain was sequenced in a study of blood T cells in healthy people across ages. As for the study in general: About one barcoded beta molecule per two T cells was captured by template switching.

The authors ran a second PCR of about 6 to 11 cycles using a sample-barcoded 5' primer and a J-beta primer mix. TCRdb re-called the 5' RACE reads through MiXCR, storing one row per CDR3 protein. Of more than 500,000 distinct CDR3 sequences in the sample, roughly 29% were seen once. Only a few counts were recorded for this clonotype. The clonotype was recovered from a woman in her 70s in good health. Sequencing was done on a sample of blood.

The CDR3, as DNA: TGTGCCAGCAGCTCTTACAGGGGCTACAATGAGCAGTTCTTC. Amino acids: CASSSYRGYNEQFF. The chain carries TRBV7-2 and TRBJ2-1; 7 bases fit TRBD1. The CDR3 runs 14 residues. Germline values: CDR1 SGHTA, CDR2 FQGNSA. The V segment lost 4 bases and the J segment 3 bases; nucleotides outside the gene matches: 3.